The source of this T cell receptor beta chain is a study of T-cell memory formation after mild COVID-19. Regarding the study as a whole: The finding that pre-infection memory included some responding clones suggested that cross-reactive memory joined. Clones that shrank (day 15 to 85) were balanced CD4/CD8, whereas later expanders leaned CD4+. Clones that contracted clustered mainly in CM and EM if CD4+ and in EMRA if CD8+.

This clonotype appeared a few times. Its antigen is currently unknown. TCR alpha and TCR beta cDNA libraries with sample barcodes and UMIs came from 5'RACE using constant-segment primers. One entry per CDR3 protein, called by TCRdb with MiXCR from the 5' RACE reads. The sample yields about 180,000 distinct CDR3 sequences, 16% seen once. The source is an adult woman who had mild COVID-19 (a few samples of this study predate the infection). Cell type and time point are not known. Sequenced material: PBMCs or a T cell subset sorted from them (not recorded which).

The CDR3 bases are TGTGCCAGCAGCCAAGCCTCGGGACTAGCGATCAATGAGCAGTTCTTC. Translating gives CASSQASGLAINEQFF. The chain recombines TRBV4-2 with TRBJ2-1, with TRBD2 matching over 10 bases. Per the germline V gene, CDR1 is LGHNA and CDR2 is YNFKEQ. V lost 1 base to trimming and J lost 6 bases; unmatched junction nucleotides: 6. The CDR3 runs to 16 residues.